A selection of T cell receptor beta chains follows, all from one sample in a study of shared clonotypes between healthy human individuals. Sequencing used immunoSEQ multiplex PCR; TCRdb keeps in-frame clones, though not all of them. The table includes tens of thousands of clones, about 61% detected once. Material for sequencing was memory CD8+ T cells sorted from blood. These receptors originate from a man in his thirties or forties in good health. Each CDR3 is given with its conserved first and last residue. A D gene is named only where the DNA matches it firmly. For some rows the clone size is stated as once, few or many, or as a class when expanded; others skip it.

j_gene,v_gene,abundance,d_gene,CDR3aa,CDR3nt
TRBJ2-3,TRBV5-4,.,TRBD1,CASSWDRGGTDTQYF,TGTGCCAGCAGCTGGGACAGGGGTGGCACAGATACGCAGTATTTT
TRBJ2-7,TRBV30,.,.,CAWSVGRGYEQYF,TGTGCCTGGAGTGTAGGCCGGGGGTACGAGCAGTACTTC
TRBJ2-7,TRBV28,.,.,CAAAGTYEQYF,TGTGCCGCAGCAGGAACCTACGAGCAGTACTTC
TRBJ2-3,TRBV25-1,.,TRBD2,CASSFPAGVSTDTQYF,TGTGCCAGCAGTTTTCCAGCGGGAGTCAGCACAGATACGCAGTATTTT
TRBJ2-1,TRBV7-2,.,TRBD2,CASSLPGRNANEQFF,TGTGCCAGCAGCTTACCCGGGAGGAATGCGAATGAGCAGTTCTTC
TRBJ1-1,TRBV5-8,.,TRBD1,CASGKRDRGLRNTEAFF,TGTGCCAGCGGAAAAAGAGACAGGGGGCTTCGGAACACTGAAGCTTTCTTT
TRBJ2-7,TRBV11-2,once,TRBD2,CASSLTSAGAFYEQYF,TGTGCCAGCAGCTTGACCTCTGCGGGAGCTTTCTACGAGCAGTACTTC
TRBJ2-7,TRBV27,.,TRBD1,CASSYSTAGGYEQYF,TGTGCCAGCAGTTACTCGACTGCAGGGGGCTACGAGCAGTACTTC
TRBJ2-7,TRBV15,.,.,CATSRDQSYEQYF,TGTGCCACCAGCAGGGATCAATCCTACGAGCAGTACTTC
TRBJ1-2,TRBV6-5,.,TRBD1,CTSSWTGTYGYTF,TGTACCAGCAGTTGGACAGGGACCTATGGCTACACCTTC
TRBJ2-2,TRBV4-3,.,TRBD1,CASSTGTGNTGELFF,TGCGCCAGCAGCACCGGGACAGGCAACACCGGGGAGCTGTTTTTT
TRBJ2-3,TRBV27,many,.,CASSQGQRIARDTQYF,TGTGCCAGCAGCCAAGGCCAGCGTATAGCCAGAGATACGCAGTATTTT
TRBJ2-3,TRBV4-1,once,.,CASSQVERSTDTQYF,TGCGCCAGCAGCCAAGTTGAAAGAAGCACAGATACGCAGTATTTT
TRBJ1-4,TRBV28,.,TRBD1,CASRTRTGGNEKLFF,TGTGCCAGCAGAACCAGGACAGGGGGGAATGAAAAACTGTTTTTT
TRBJ2-3,TRBV7-9,.,.,CASSPTSPSTDTQYF,TGTGCCAGCAGCCCCACTAGTCCCAGTACAGATACGCAGTATTTT
TRBJ2-1,TRBV9,few,.,CASSMNRDNNNEQFF,TGTGCCAGCAGCATGAACCGGGACAATAACAATGAGCAGTTCTTC
TRBJ2-1,TRBV6-1,.,.,CASTLMGSLYEQFF,TGTGCCAGCACCCTGATGGGCAGCCTCTATGAGCAGTTCTTC
TRBJ1-1,TRBV19,few,.,CASRVTGTTGNTEAFF,TGTGCCAGTAGAGTTACAGGGACAACGGGGAACACTGAAGCTTTCTTT
TRBJ2-3,TRBV6-4,many,TRBD2,CASSLAGGGTDTQYF,TGTGCCAGCAGTCTAGCGGGAGGAGGCACAGATACGCAGTATTTT
TRBJ2-3,TRBV12-5,few,TRBD2,CASSSGRASVVGDTQYF,TGTGCTAGTAGTAGCGGGAGGGCCTCGGTTGTTGGAGATACGCAGTATTTT
TRBJ2-2,TRBV7-9,.,TRBD2,CASSFLTGTSNMVGELFF,TGTGCCAGCAGTTTTCTTACCGGGACTAGCAACATGGTCGGGGAGCTGTTTTTT
TRBJ1-2,TRBV10-2,.,TRBD1,CASSPTTGGGYGYTF,TGCGCCAGCAGTCCGACGACAGGGGGCGGCTATGGCTACACCTTC
TRBJ2-1,TRBV13,few,.,CASSPHLGEQFF,TGTGCCAGCAGCCCCCATTTGGGTGAGCAGTTCTTC
TRBJ2-1,TRBV7-2,few,.,CASSLDTFYNEQFF,TGTGCCAGCAGCTTAGATACGTTCTACAATGAGCAGTTCTTC
TRBJ1-2,TRBV9,many,TRBD1,CASNPGQTSYGYTF,TGTGCCAGCAACCCGGGACAGACATCCTATGGCTACACCTTC